A single sample is the source of the 20 T cell receptor beta chains below, sequenced in a study of blood T cells in healthy people across ages (dated by TCRdb to between 2014 and 2017). Library prep was done by 5' RACE. Sequencing relied on an Illumina HiSeq 2500. A second PCR of roughly 7 to 11 cycles was performed with a sample-barcoded 5' primer and a J-beta primer mix. In TCRdb, the public reads were trimmed at Q25 with fastp and aligned with MiXCR, with productive beta chains retained. For every CDR3 protein sequence, its rows merge into one entry that carries the most common genes and DNA. Present in this sample are under 1 million distinct CDR3 sequences, approximately 44% of which were seen just once. In total, the top ten clones hold 15% to 25% of the sample. The specimen was blood. The receptors stem from a man in his 60s in good health.

This clonotype appeared many times. V and J are TRBV2 and TRBJ2-5; 7 bases are shared with TRBD1. Per germline, CDR1 SNHLY and CDR2 FYNNEI. V dropped 3 bases and J dropped 5; count of bases not matched to a gene: 9. The CDR3 is 15 amino acids. DNA of the CDR3: TGTGCCAGCAGTGATTTTAGGGGGCTTCGGGAGACCCAGTACTTC. Protein product: CASSDFRGLRETQYF.

This chain's CDR3 is CASSLVDWKRQSGAQYF. The CDR3 DNA reads TGTGCCAGCAGCTTAGTAGATTGGAAAAGACAGAGTGGCGCGCAGTATTTT. The V gene is TRBV7-2, the J gene TRBJ2-3, with D perhaps TRBD1 (5 bases). The CDR3 length is 17 residues. V dropped 1 base and J dropped 10 bases, with 24 bases sitting between them. Germline V lookup: CDR1 SGHTA, CDR2 FQGNSA.

This rearrangement joins TRBV20-1 to TRBJ2-3, with 10 positions matching TRBD2. Germline CDR1 and CDR2: DFQATT and SNEGSKA (reference sequence). CDR3 length equals 15 residues. V gave up 0 bases and J gave up 11 bases; unmatched junction bases: 11. The CDR3 loop reads CSARDGSSGGPLQYF. For the CDR3, the DNA is TGCAGTGCTAGAGATGGGTCTAGCGGGGGCCCGTTGCAGTATTTT.

This clonotype showed up just a few times. This chain uses TRBV7-2 with TRBJ2-5; 15 positions match TRBD2. The CDR3 length is 17 residues. Trimming cost V 5 bases and J 0 bases; bases outside gene matches: 4. Germline values: CDR1 SGHTA, CDR2 FQGNSA. The CDR3 nucleotides read TGTGCCAGCAGCGCGGGACTAGCGGGGGGATACCAAGAGACCCAGTACTTC. It codes for CASSAGLAGGYQETQYF.

The count of this clonotype is one. This clone may be a read error of a much larger clone one base away. The V gene is TRBV5-6, the J gene TRBJ2-3; possibly TRBD1 for D (6 bases). CDR1 is SGHDT, CDR2 YYEEEE, per germline. V lost 10 bases, J lost 5 bases, and 20 bases lay in between. The CDR3 is 14 amino acids. DNA for the CDR3: TGTGCCGGCAACCCGACAGGTTCGGTAGATACGCAGTATTTT. It translates to CAGNPTGSVDTQYF.

The sample holds one count of this clonotype. One junction end does not reproduce the germline sequence, and a read error may be involved. V and J are TRBV7-2 and TRBJ2-3; TRBD1 agrees at 7 bases. Germline V gene data show CDR1 as SGHTA and CDR2 as FQGNSA. CDR3 length: 17 residues. CDR3 in amino acids: CASSLGGGTLGTDTKYF. The DNA for the CDR3 is TGTGCCAGCAGCTTAGGAGGGGGCACTCTCGGCACTGATACGAAGTATTTT.

This clonotype has just a few counts. The chain joins TRBV7-2 to TRBJ2-7, with D perhaps given as TRBD1 or TRBD2 (5 bases each). The DNA end is a closer match to TRBJ2-5, so the J assignment may be wrong. CDR3 length: 16 residues. CDR1 is SGHTA, CDR2 FQGNSA, per germline. The CDR3 DNA reads TGTGCCAGCAGCTTAGGACGAATCAACTGGGGGGAGACCCAGTACTTC. Its translation: CASSLGRINWGETQYF.

This clonotype appeared many times. This chain joins TRBV12-3 or TRBV12-4 and TRBJ2-7, with D perhaps TRBD2 (6 bases). This CDR3 region has 13 residues. V gave up 4 bases and J gave up 1 base, with 8 bases separating them. CDR3: CASSSGTSYEQYF. DNA of the CDR3: TGTGCCAGCAGTTCCGGGACTTCCTACGAGCAGTACTTC.

The chain employs TRBV19 and TRBJ2-1, with D unclear. V shed 4 bases and J shed 8 bases, with 12 bases lying between them. Germline V gene sequence: CDR1 LNHDA, CDR2 SQIVND (reference sequence). This CDR3 is built from 13 residues. CDR3: CASSRFLVDEQFF. For the CDR3, the DNA is TGTGCCAGTAGTAGATTCCTAGTCGATGAGCAGTTCTTC.

This chain uses TRBV20-1 with TRBJ2-1; 7 bases map to TRBD1. This CDR3 is built from 14 residues. Germline V CDR1 and CDR2: DFQATT, SNEGSKA (reference sequence). Trimming cost V 6 bases and J 7 bases; bases outside gene matches: 12. The CDR3 DNA reads as TGCAGTGCCGCATCTCCGGGACAGAGAAATGAGCAGTTCTTC. It yields the protein CSAASPGQRNEQFF.

This sequence joins TRBV20-1 and TRBJ1-2, with D uncertain. The length of the CDR3 is 12 residues. The germline gives CDR1 DFQATT, CDR2 SNEGSKA (reference sequence). V lost 2 bases, J lost 4 bases, and 8 bases lay in between. Here the CDR3 DNA reads TGCAGTGCTAGAAAGACAAGCTATGGCTACACCTTC. Encoded protein: CSARKTSYGYTF.

Comment on this clonotype: At one end, the junction sequence differs from germline, possibly due to a read error. CDR3 sequence (DNA): TGTGCCAGCAGCGTAGCTAAACGAGGGGGGGCCACAGATATGCAGTATTTT. It encodes CASSVAKRGGATDMQYF. The chain couples TRBV9 to TRBJ2-3; D may be TRBD2 (7 bases). Germline V gene data show CDR1 as SGDLS and CDR2 as YYNGEE. This CDR3 region has 17 residues.

V gene TRBV5-5 combines with J gene TRBJ2-5, with D perhaps TRBD1 (6 bases). This CDR3 has 13 amino acids. The V gene lost 4 bases and the J gene lost 0 bases, with 7 bases spanning the gap. Germline lookup yields CDR1 SGHKS and CDR2 YYEKEE (reference sequence). CDR3 nucleotides: TGTGCCAGCAGCCAGGGGAACCAAGAGACCCAGTACTTC. Protein: CASSQGNQETQYF.

A single count supports this clonotype. The CDR3, as DNA: TGCAGCGTTGCTGGGACTAGCGGTTACCAAGAGACCCAGTTCTTC. Amino acids: CSVAGTSGYQETQFF. This chain uses TRBV29-1 with TRBJ2-5; 11 bases are shared with TRBD2. The J call may be wrong; the DNA end is better matched by TRBJ2-1. The germline gives CDR1 SQVTM, CDR2 ANQGSEA. The CDR3 is 15 amino acids.

This chain connects TRBV7-2 to TRBJ2-3, with unresolved D. V was cut by 2 bases and J by 0 bases, with 9 bases left in between. The CDR3 loop spans 15 amino acids. CDR1 SGHTA and CDR2 FQGNSA come from the germline V gene. The CDR3 here is CASSLRFMSTDTQYF. CDR3 DNA: TGTGCCAGCAGCTTAAGGTTTATGAGCACAGATACGCAGTATTTT.

This chain uses TRBV5-1 with TRBJ2-4; TRBD2 aligns across 7 bases. The end of the DNA aligns better with TRBJ2-7, so the J call may be wrong. This CDR3 has 14 residues. The germline V gene encodes CDR1 SGHRS and CDR2 YFSETQ. This chain's CDR3 is CASSLEAGSNEQYF. Written as DNA, the CDR3 is TGCGCCAGCAGCTTGGAAGCGGGGTCCAACGAGCAGTACTTC.

This chain joins TRBV15 and TRBJ2-3; D not certain. CDR3 size: 13 residues. The germline CDR1 and CDR2 sequences are LNHNV and YYDKDF (reference sequence). The V gene lost 5 bases and the J gene lost 8 bases, with 14 bases spanning the gap. The CDR3 sequence is CATSPDRTFTQYF. DNA of the CDR3: TGTGCCACCAGCCCCGATAGGACCTTTACGCAGTATTTT. The full variable domain, rest sourced from reference TRBV15 and TRBJ2-3, is DAMVIQNPRYQVTQFGKPVTLSCSQTLNHNVMYWYQQKSSQAPKLLFHYYDKDFNNEADTPDNFQSRRPNTSFCFLDIRSPGLGDTAMYLCATSPDRTFTQYFGPGTRLTVL.

In DNA form, the CDR3 reads TGCAGCGTTTCGACAGGGTCTAGGGATGAGCAGTACTTC. Encoded protein: CSVSTGSRDEQYF. This rearrangement joins TRBV29-1 to TRBJ2-5; TRBD1 agrees at 7 bases. J lost 11 bases, V lost 5 bases, and 14 bases had no gene match. The germline gives CDR1 SQVTM, CDR2 ANQGSEA. The CDR3 runs to 13 residues. Full variable domain (outside the CDR3, taken from reference TRBV29-1 and TRBJ2-5): SAVISQKPSRDICQRGTSLTIQCQVDSQVTMMFWYRQQPGQSLTLIATANQGSEATYESGFVIDKFPISRPNLTFSTLTVSNMSPEDSSIYLCSVSTGSRDEQYFGPGTRLLVL.

This rearrangement joins TRBV20-1 to TRBJ1-2, with D uncertain. CDR1 DFQATT and CDR2 SNEGSKA come from the germline V gene (reference sequence). The ends were cut back, 5 bases at V and 10 bases at J, with 20 bases in the middle. The CDR3 consists of 13 residues. As DNA, the CDR3 is TGCAGTGCTCCTTTGGCGGGGATGGATGACTACACCTTC. It yields the protein CSAPLAGMDDYTF.

This clonotype has a handful of counts. CDR3 residues: CASSSPSSGGSYNEQFF. The CDR3 nucleotides are TGTGCCAGCAGTTCCCCGTCTAGCGGGGGTTCCTACAATGAGCAGTTCTTC. The genes are TRBV27 and TRBJ2-1; 10 bases are shared with TRBD2. The CDR3 runs 17 residues. The V segment lost 4 bases and the J segment 1 base; nucleotides outside the gene matches: 7. Germline V gives CDR1 MNHEY, CDR2 SMNVEV (reference sequence).